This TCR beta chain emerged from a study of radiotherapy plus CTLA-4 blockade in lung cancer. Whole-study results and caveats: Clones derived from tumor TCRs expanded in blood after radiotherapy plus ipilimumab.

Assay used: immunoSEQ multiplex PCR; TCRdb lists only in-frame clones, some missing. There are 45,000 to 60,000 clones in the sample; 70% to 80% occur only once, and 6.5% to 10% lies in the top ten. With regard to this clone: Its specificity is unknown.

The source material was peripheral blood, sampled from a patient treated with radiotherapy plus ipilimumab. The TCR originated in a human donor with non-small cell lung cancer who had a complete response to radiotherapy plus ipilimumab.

CDR3 in amino acids: CASSQALGRASNQPQHF. The DNA for the CDR3 is TGCGCCAGCAGCCAAGCCCTTGGGAGGGCAAGCAATCAGCCCCAGCATTTT. This chain uses TRBV4-3 with TRBJ1-5, with no clear D. V lost 1 base, J lost 1 base, and 14 bases lay in between. Per germline, CDR1 LGHNA and CDR2 YSLEER. This CDR3 is built from 17 residues.